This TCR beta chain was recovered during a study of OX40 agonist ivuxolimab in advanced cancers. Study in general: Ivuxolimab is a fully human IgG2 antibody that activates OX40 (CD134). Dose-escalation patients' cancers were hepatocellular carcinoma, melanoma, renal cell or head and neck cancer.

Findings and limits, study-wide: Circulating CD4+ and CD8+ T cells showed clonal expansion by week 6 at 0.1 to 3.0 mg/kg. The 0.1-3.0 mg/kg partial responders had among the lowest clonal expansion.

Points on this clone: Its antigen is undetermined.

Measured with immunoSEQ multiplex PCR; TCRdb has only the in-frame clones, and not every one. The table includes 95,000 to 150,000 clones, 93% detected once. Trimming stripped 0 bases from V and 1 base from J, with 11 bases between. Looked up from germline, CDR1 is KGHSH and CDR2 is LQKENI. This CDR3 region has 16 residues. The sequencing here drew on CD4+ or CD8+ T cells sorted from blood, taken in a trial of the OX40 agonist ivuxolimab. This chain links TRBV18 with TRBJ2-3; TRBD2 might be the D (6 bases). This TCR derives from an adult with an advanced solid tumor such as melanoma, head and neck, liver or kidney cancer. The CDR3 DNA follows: TGTGCCAGCTCACCACCGGGATGGGAGGGCACAGATACGCAGTATTTT. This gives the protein CASSPPGWEGTDTQYF.